The entry that follows covers one T cell receptor (beta chain) sequence. Its target is not known. The data were taken from a study of shared clonotypes between healthy human individuals. CDR1 is MGHRA, CDR2 YSYEKL, per germline. The V gene end was trimmed by 2 bases and the J gene end by 2 bases; junction bases not matched to a gene: 6. CDR3 length: 16 amino acids. Study findings and constraints: The expectation was that sequencing depth would affect clonotype sharing among donors.

The assay was immunoSEQ multiplex PCR, and TCRdb's table has in-frame clones only and misses some. The sample has approximately 2.1 million clones, over 85% seen once. Into CD45RA+ naive and CD45RA-negative memory subsets, the CD4+ cells were split. The chain joins TRBV4-1 to TRBJ2-7; 10 nucleotides agree with TRBD2. This clonotype originated in a man younger than 35 in good health. Some clones in this sample may be carry-over from other donors' samples. The sample taken for sequencing was naive CD4+ T cells from PBMCs. Regarding subset: CD45RA+ positively selected. CDR3 region: CASSQFALAGAYEQYF. The CDR3 DNA is TGCGCCAGCAGCCAATTCGCCCTAGCGGGAGCCTACGAGCAGTACTTC.